This T cell receptor (beta chain) was observed in a study of shared clonotypes between healthy human individuals. Study-wide background: Every donor yielded three CD4 naive, three CD4 memory, two CD8 naive and one CD8 memory plate.

The study ran the assay at deep level. Some clones are missing from TCRdb's copy, which holds only in-frame ones; the method was immunoSEQ multiplex PCR. The sample yields millions of clones, about 94% seen once. A word on this clone: Its antigen is unknown.

This CDR3 has 17 amino acids. Germline CDR1 is MGHRA and CDR2 is YSYEKL. J was trimmed by 9 bases and V by 4 bases; bases with no gene match: 11. Positively selected for CCR7, the CD45RO-negative cells used as naive CD8 cells excluded terminally differentiated effector memory CD45RA+ cells. Study outcomes and limitations: Sampling used blood alone; tissue repertoires probably differ.

The sequenced sample consisted of naive CD8+ T cells sorted from blood. The V call is TRBV4-1, the J call TRBJ2-1; TRBD2 matches at 14 bases. This sequence was found in a young man in good health. The CDR3 region is CASSLLPTSGGASEQFF. CDR3 bases: TGCGCCAGCAGCCTCCTCCCGACTAGCGGGGGGGCCAGTGAGCAGTTCTTC.